The 22 T cell receptor beta chains reported below all come from one sample, sequenced in a study of T cells in Graves' hyperthyroidism and ophthalmopathy. RNA transcripts provided the source from which TCR beta CDR3 regions were amplified. A first-round RT-PCR of the TCR CDR3 used the HTBI primer set. TCRdb itself ran the multiplex PCR reads through MiXCR, one entry per CDR3 protein. The repertoire consists of some 560,000 distinct CDR3 sequences, with about a sixth occurring once and the leading ten covering less than 9.5%. Sequences were obtained from blood. The origin of the receptors is a woman in her 30s with Graves' hyperthyroidism.

The chain links TRBV7-3 to TRBJ1-1; TRBD1 matches 11 bases. The V gene end was trimmed by 4 bases and the J gene end by 0 bases; junction bases not matched to a gene: 7. Germline CDR1 reads SGHTA; CDR2 reads FQGTGA. The CDR3 spans 17 residues. The CDR3 loop reads CASSYGQGAVMNTEAFF. The CDR3 coding sequence is TGTGCCAGCAGCTATGGACAGGGGGCAGTCATGAACACTGAAGCTTTCTTT.

This clonotype was detected many times. The J gene is TRBJ2-3, the V gene TRBV20-1; D not certain. V lost 5 bases and J 4 bases, leaving 13 bases between the germline ends. CDR1 and CDR2 (germline): DFQATT, SNEGSKA (reference sequence). The CDR3 consists of 13 residues. The chain's CDR3 is CSAPDPLADTQYF. DNA of the CDR3: TGCAGTGCTCCCGACCCGCTAGCAGATACGCAGTATTTT.

This clonotype was counted many times. The chain is built from TRBV4-2 and TRBJ1-1; 7 bases agree with TRBD1. J lost 3 bases, V lost 1 base, and 14 bases had no gene match. Germline CDR1 reads LGHNA; CDR2 reads YNFKEQ. The CDR3 is 18 residues long. The CDR3 reads CASSQALLARGAYTEAFF. As DNA, the CDR3 is TGTGCCAGCAGCCAAGCCCTGCTCGCCAGGGGGGCCTACACTGAAGCTTTCTTT.

This clonotype was seen repeatedly, ten times or more. The V call is TRBV20-1, the J call TRBJ1-2; TRBD1 is a possible D gene (5 bases). Germline CDR1 DFQATT, CDR2 SNEGSKA (reference sequence). The CDR3 is 15 residues long. V gave up 3 bases and J gave up 0 bases, with 14 bases separating them. DNA of the CDR3: TGCAGTGCTAGGGAGGGGCCTGGAGCTAACTATGGCTACACCTTC. It encodes CSAREGPGANYGYTF.

The rearrangement uses TRBV7-9 and TRBJ1-1; possible D gene TRBD1, 6 bases. The CDR3 is made up of 17 amino acids. Germline V gives CDR1 SEHNR, CDR2 FQNEAQ (reference sequence). Trimming pared 5 bases from V and 4 bases from J, leaving 23 bases between. For the CDR3, the DNA is TGTGCCAGCAGCCTCTCGGTTTTAGGGGGAAGGTCCACTGAAGCTTTCTTT. Translated, it gives CASSLSVLGGRSTEAFF. Filled out from reference TRBV7-9 and TRBJ1-1, the complete variable domain reads DTGVSQNPRHKITKRGQNVTFRCDPISEHNRLYWYRQTLGQGPEFLTYFQNEAQLEKSRLLSDRFSAERPKGSFSTLEIQRTEQGDSAMYLCASSLSVLGGRSTEAFFGQGTRLTVV.

The sample holds many counts of this clonotype. The rearrangement links TRBV20-1 to TRBJ2-1, with TRBD2 matching over 10 bases. The CDR3 is made up of 14 amino acids. V shed 6 bases and J 2 bases; nucleotides not matched to a gene: 4. From germline, CDR1 is DFQATT and CDR2 SNEGSKA (reference sequence). This CDR3 reads CSAPGTSAYNEQFF. As DNA, the CDR3 is TGCAGTGCCCCCGGGACTAGCGCCTACAATGAGCAGTTCTTC.

This clonotype was seen a few times. The chain couples TRBV4-3 to TRBJ2-4; 9 bases line up with TRBD2. Germline lookup yields CDR1 LGHNA and CDR2 YSLEER. The V segment lost 0 bases and the J segment 0 bases; nucleotides outside the gene matches: 12. This CDR3 is 20 amino acids long. This chain's CDR3 is CASSQDIPSGIALAKNIQYF. The CDR3 nucleotides read TGCGCCAGCAGCCAAGATATTCCTAGCGGGATCGCACTAGCCAAAAACATTCAGTACTTC.

This clonotype was seen at least ten times. This chain links TRBV7-9 with TRBJ2-5; 7 nucleotides align to TRBD1. Germline CDR1 reads SEHNR; CDR2 reads FQNEAQ (reference sequence). The CDR3 extends over 14 amino acids. J lost 5 bases, V lost 1 base, and 4 bases had no gene match. In nucleotides, the CDR3 is TGTGCCAGCAGCTTAGTCCAGGGGGTTGAGACCCAGTACTTC. Amino acids: CASSLVQGVETQYF.

This clonotype has ten or more counts. The CDR3 DNA sequence: TGTGCCAGCAGTTTACAACACAGGCCGATCCAGTACTTC. Translated, it gives CASSLQHRPIQYF. This chain joins TRBV28 and TRBJ2-5; a weak D match, TRBD1 (5 bases). The V gene lost 2 bases and the J gene lost 10 bases, with 14 bases spanning the gap. The germline V gene has CDR1 MDHEN and CDR2 SYDVKM. The CDR3 runs 13 residues.

This clonotype was picked up many times. The chain joins TRBV4-2 to TRBJ1-5, with unresolved D. This CDR3 has 13 residues. V dropped 0 bases and J dropped 4 bases, with 4 bases sitting between them. Germline V gives CDR1 LGHNA, CDR2 YNFKEQ. The DNA for the CDR3 is TGTGCCAGCAGCCAAGAAATGAATCAGCCCCAGCATTTT. Protein product: CASSQEMNQPQHF.

The table lists this clonotype with many counts. The V and J genes are TRBV11-2 and TRBJ2-3; no reliable D call. This CDR3 contains 15 residues. Trimming pared 5 bases from V and 3 bases from J, leaving 15 bases between. The germline CDR1 and CDR2 sequences are SGHAT and FQNNGV. CDR3: CASSQFWTDTDTQYF. In nucleotides, the CDR3 is TGTGCCAGCAGCCAGTTTTGGACGGATACAGATACGCAGTATTTT.

A few counts support this clonotype. The rearrangement uses TRBV9 and TRBJ2-5, with no clear D. Trimming left V 0 bases short and J 0 bases short, with 12 bases between. The CDR3 spans 16 residues. The germline V gene encodes CDR1 SGDLS and CDR2 YYNGEE. CDR3 protein: CASSVGATSYQETQYF. CDR3 sequence (DNA): TGTGCCAGCAGCGTAGGGGCTACCTCATACCAAGAGACCCAGTACTTC.

This clonotype was recorded at least ten times. V is TRBV6-2 or TRBV6-3 and J is TRBJ1-5, with 7 positions matching TRBD1. The ends lost 5 bases at V and 4 bases at J; junction bases unmatched: 14. The CDR3 covers 17 residues. CDR1 and CDR2 from the germline V gene are MNHEY and SVGEGT. This chain's CDR3 is CASSPSSRGTANQPQHF. The DNA for the CDR3 is TGTGCCAGCAGTCCTAGTTCCCGCGGGACAGCTAATCAGCCCCAGCATTTT.

This clonotype has only a few counts. DNA for the CDR3: TGTGCCTGGAGCGGTTTCCGGACTAGCGGGGAATACAATGAGCAGTTCTTC. It specifies CAWSGFRTSGEYNEQFF. The gene calls are TRBV30 and TRBJ2-1; 12 bases map to TRBD2. This CDR3 spans 17 amino acids. The V gene's germline CDR1 is GTSNPN and CDR2 SVGIG (reference sequence). V dropped 3 bases and J dropped 4; count of bases not matched to a gene: 10.

This clonotype was seen ten or more times. V usage is TRBV7-9 and J usage is TRBJ2-7; D may correspond to TRBD1 or TRBD2 (5 bases each). Germline-derived CDR1 and CDR2 are SEHNR and FQNEAQ (reference sequence). Trimming shortened V by 7 bases and J by 6 bases, and 28 bases separated the two germline ends. The CDR3 totals 17 residues. As DNA, the CDR3 is TGTGCCAGCACTCACGGCCCTCCGGGACGCAGCACGGCCGAGCAGTACTTC. Amino acid sequence: CASTHGPPGRSTAEQYF.

This clonotype has at least ten counts. This chain uses TRBV6-1 with TRBJ2-7; 7 bases match TRBD1. CDR3 length equals 15 residues. CDR1 is MNHNS and CDR2 is SASEGT in the germline V gene. After removal of 4 bases from V and 3 bases from J, the junction contained 9 bases not matched to a gene. CDR3 sequence reads: CASSARGQPHYEQYF. In nucleotides, the CDR3 is TGTGCCAGCAGTGCCCGGGGACAGCCTCACTACGAGCAGTACTTC.

The V and J genes are TRBV9 and TRBJ2-3; D possibly corresponds to TRBD2 (5 bases). CDR3 length equals 15 residues. Germline-derived CDR1 and CDR2 are SGDLS and YYNGEE. V lost 0 bases, J lost 1 base, and 9 bases lay in between. CDR3 amino acids: CASSVAGTGTDTQYF. The CDR3 coding sequence is TGTGCCAGCAGCGTAGCGGGAACGGGCACAGATACGCAGTATTTT.

The sample holds many counts of this clonotype. J is TRBJ2-7 and V is TRBV15; D is possibly TRBD2 (7 bases). There are 15 residues in the CDR3. Trimming cost V 0 bases and J 3 bases, with 12 bases left between them. CDR1 is LNHNV, CDR2 YYDKDF, per germline (reference sequence). The chain's CDR3 is CATSREGGGYYEQYF. CDR3 DNA: TGTGCCACCAGCAGAGAGGGCGGGGGCTACTACGAGCAGTACTTC.

The chain has TRBV3-1 and TRBJ2-1; TRBD2 matches 9 bases. This CDR3 is built from 16 residues. The V gene's germline CDR1 is LGHDT and CDR2 YNNKEL (reference sequence). V trimming: 4 bases; J trimming: 7 bases; junction bases outside the gene matches: 11. The CDR3 protein is CASSPGDSGGRNEQFF. The CDR3 nucleotides are TGTGCCAGCAGCCCCGGCGATAGCGGGGGAAGGAATGAGCAGTTCTTC.

J is TRBJ2-3 and V is TRBV2; D remains unclear. Per germline, CDR1 SNHLY and CDR2 FYNNEI. Trimming took 6 bases from V and 0 from J, leaving 16 bases between them. The CDR3 extends over 16 amino acids. The CDR3 nucleotides read TGTGCCAGCAGCTTTGGACCCTTCGACAGCACAGATACGCAGTATTTT. Translating it yields CASSFGPFDSTDTQYF.

The chain is built from TRBV24-1 and TRBJ2-2; TRBD1 is a possible D gene (6 bases). Trimming stripped 3 bases from V and 1 base from J, with 17 bases between. Germline V CDR1 and CDR2: KGHDR, SFDVKD. The CDR3 spans 18 residues. The CDR3 loop reads CATSDLPWGQLNTGELFF. The CDR3 DNA is TGTGCCACCAGTGATCTCCCCTGGGGACAATTGAACACCGGGGAGCTGTTTTTT.

This clonotype was seen at least ten times. The gene calls are TRBV20-1 and TRBJ2-1, with 11 bases aligning to TRBD2. After removal of 3 bases from V and 4 bases from J, the junction contained 5 bases not matched to a gene. The CDR3 runs 15 residues. Per the germline V gene, CDR1 is DFQATT and CDR2 is SNEGSKA (reference sequence). The CDR3 spells CSASTGLAGYNEQFF. CDR3 sequence (DNA): TGCAGTGCTAGCACCGGACTAGCGGGTTACAATGAGCAGTTCTTC.